The next 24 T cell receptor beta chains were all read from a single sample in a study of radiotherapy plus CTLA-4 blockade in lung cancer. Here immunoSEQ multiplex PCR was the method, and the copy in TCRdb shows in-frame clones only, minus some. In the table there are about 98,000 clones, roughly 80% of which are singletons. The input for sequencing was peripheral blood, taken from a patient treated with radiotherapy plus ipilimumab. The receptors were gathered from a human donor with non-small cell lung cancer who had a partial response to radiotherapy plus ipilimumab.

In this sample, this clone turned up once. The chain links TRBV7-9 to TRBJ2-7; TRBD1 matches 7 bases. The CDR3 has 13 amino acids. CDR1 is SEHNR, CDR2 FQNEAQ, per germline (reference sequence). Unmatched junction bases numbered 2, after V lost 6 bases and J lost 0 bases. Written as DNA, the CDR3 is TGTGCCAGCAGGGGACAGCTCTCCTACGAGCAGTACTTC. Amino acids: CASRGQLSYEQYF.

The rearrangement joins TRBV28 to TRBJ2-7; TRBD2 agrees at 9 bases. Trimming cost V 8 bases and J 3 bases; bases outside gene matches: 2. CDR1 is MDHEN and CDR2 is SYDVKM in the germline V gene. This CDR3 is built from 12 residues. CDR3 in amino acids: CASGREGYEQYF. CDR3 nucleotides: TGTGCCAGCGGGCGGGAGGGCTACGAGCAGTACTTC. The whole variable domain, remainder taken from reference TRBV28 and TRBJ2-7, is DVKVTQSSRYLVKRTGEKVFLECVQDMDHENMFWYRQDPGLGLRLIYFSYDVKMKEKGDIPEGYSVSREKKERFSLILESASTNQTSMYLCASGREGYEQYFGPGTRLTVT.

This clone has just one count. The chain uses TRBV19 and TRBJ1-5; D might be TRBD1 (6 bases). This CDR3 has 15 residues. V lost 6 bases and J lost 7, with 19 bases in between. Germline assignment: CDR1 LNHDA and CDR2 SQIVND (reference sequence). CDR3 amino acids: CASRDRDIGNQPQHF. The CDR3 DNA reads as TGTGCCAGTAGGGATAGGGACATTGGTAACCAGCCCCAGCATTTT.

The chain combines TRBV4-1 with TRBJ1-3; 9 bases fit TRBD1. J lost 0 bases, V lost 0 bases, and 9 bases had no gene match. This CDR3 contains 19 residues. Germline V gene lookup returns CDR1 MGHRA and CDR2 YSYEKL. The CDR3 sequence: CASSQDRWTGVSSGNTIYF. The CDR3, as DNA: TGCGCCAGCAGCCAAGATCGTTGGACAGGGGTTTCCTCTGGAAACACCATATATTTT.

The rearrangement uses TRBV28 and TRBJ2-1, with TRBD2 matching 10 bases. Losses at the gene ends were 0 bases for V and 1 base for J; bases not matched to a gene: 3. This CDR3 comprises 17 residues. Germline V gene lookup returns CDR1 MDHEN and CDR2 SYDVKM. The CDR3 sequence: CASSLWTSGSSYNEQFF. The CDR3 nucleotides read TGTGCCAGCAGTTTATGGACTAGCGGGTCGTCCTACAATGAGCAGTTCTTC.

This chain uses TRBV14 with TRBJ1-4; 7 nucleotides agree with TRBD1. Per germline, CDR1 SGHDN and CDR2 FVKESK. The CDR3 spans 15 residues. V dropped 4 bases and J dropped 10; count of bases not matched to a gene: 12. CDR3 amino acids: CASSPTGAQYVKLFF. CDR3 nucleotide sequence: TGTGCCAGCAGCCCAACAGGGGCGCAGTATGTAAAACTGTTTTTT.

The chain joins TRBV7-2 to TRBJ2-1; no clear D gene. This CDR3 comprises 14 residues. Germline CDR1 is SGHTA and CDR2 is FQGNSA. Trimming took off 5 bases at V and 8 bases at J, with 16 bases between the two ends. CDR3: CASSPGLRRDEQFF. In nucleotides, the CDR3 is TGTGCCAGCAGCCCCGGTCTTCGCCGCGATGAGCAGTTCTTC.

The chain joins TRBV30 to TRBJ1-4; TRBD1 matches 7 bases. V was clipped by 2 bases and J by 8 bases; unmatched bases: 11. CDR1 is GTSNPN, CDR2 SVGIG, per germline (reference sequence). This CDR3 has 15 residues. In DNA form, the CDR3 reads TGTGCCTGGAGTTTGGCGGGACAGCCAAGGGAAAAACTGTTTTTT. Its translation: CAWSLAGQPREKLFF.

The chain couples TRBV7-3 to TRBJ2-2, with D perhaps TRBD1 (5 bases). This CDR3 has 13 residues. From germline, CDR1 is SGHTA and CDR2 FQGTGA. V lost 3 bases to trimming and J lost 7 bases, with 9 bases between them. CDR3 in amino acids: CASSFSQGGELFF. In DNA, the CDR3 is TGTGCCAGCAGCTTTAGTCAGGGCGGGGAGCTGTTTTTT.

This rearrangement joins TRBV18 to TRBJ2-7; no clear D. CDR1 and CDR2 (germline): KGHSH, LQKENI. This CDR3 has 13 amino acids. V lost 2 bases to trimming and J lost 3 bases, with 8 bases between them. The CDR3 DNA is TGTGCCAGCTCACCATCCACTTTCTACGAGCAGTACTTC. Its translation is CASSPSTFYEQYF.

This clone was recorded a few times. The genes are TRBV9 and TRBJ2-3; 11 positions agree with TRBD2. Germline V lookup: CDR1 SGDLS, CDR2 YYNGEE. The CDR3 is 16 amino acids. Trimming took 3 bases from V and 7 from J; bases not matched to a gene: 10. The DNA of the CDR3 is TGTGCCAGCAGCGGTGCGGAAGTAGCGGGAGGGTATACGCAGTATTTT. Protein product: CASSGAEVAGGYTQYF.

The genes are TRBV30 and TRBJ1-5; possible D gene TRBD1, 6 bases. Germline values: CDR1 GTSNPN, CDR2 SVGIG (reference sequence). The germline V and J ends were trimmed by 2 bases and 1 base, with 9 bases remaining between them. This CDR3 is built from 14 residues. The CDR3 coding sequence is TGTGCCTGGAGTCGGGACACAAGCAATCAGCCCCAGCATTTT. Its translation: CAWSRDTSNQPQHF.

The rearrangement links TRBV5-1 to TRBJ2-2; the match to TRBD2 covers 7 bases. The germline CDR1 and CDR2 sequences are SGHRS and YFSETQ. V was pared by 0 bases and J by 4 bases, with 12 bases of the junction left unmatched. The CDR3 is made up of 18 amino acids. Here the CDR3 reads CASSLGPGRESGTGELFF. DNA of the CDR3: TGCGCCAGCAGCTTGGGCCCGGGGCGGGAGTCCGGCACCGGGGAGCTGTTTTTT. The complete variable domain, with remaining parts taken from reference TRBV5-1 and TRBJ2-2, reads KAGVTQTPRYLIKTRGQQVTLSCSPISGHRSVSWYQQTPGQGLQFLFEYFSETQRNKGNFPGRFSGRQFSNSRSEMNVSTLELGDSALYLCASSLGPGRESGTGELFFGEGSRLTVL.

The genes are TRBV5-1 and TRBJ2-1; a weak D match, TRBD2 (6 bases). The germline V and J ends were trimmed by 1 base and 6 bases, with 11 bases remaining between them. The germline V gene has CDR1 SGHRS and CDR2 YFSETQ. This CDR3 spans 14 amino acids. In nucleotides, the CDR3 is TGCGCCAGCAGCTTGTTCGGGGGACGCAATGAGCAGTTCTTC. Its translation is CASSLFGGRNEQFF.

The J gene is TRBJ2-5, the V gene TRBV7-9; D uncertain. The CDR3 loop spans 14 amino acids. With 3 bases removed from V and 0 bases from J, the gap between germline ends came to 8 bases. Germline CDR1 reads SEHNR; CDR2 reads FQNEAQ (reference sequence). CDR3 nucleotide sequence: TGTGCCAGCAGCTTTGCGGCAGACCAAGAGACCCAGTACTTC. The encoded protein is CASSFAADQETQYF. Complete variable domain (other parts from reference TRBV7-9 and TRBJ2-5): DTGVSQNPRHKITKRGQNVTFRCDPISEHNRLYWYRQTLGQGPEFLTYFQNEAQLEKSRLLSDRFSAERPKGSFSTLEIQRTEQGDSAMYLCASSFAADQETQYFGPGTRLLVL.

V is TRBV28 and J is TRBJ1-2; 10 bases match TRBD1. The germline gives CDR1 MDHEN, CDR2 SYDVKM. The V gene end was trimmed by 4 bases and the J gene end by 7 bases; junction bases not matched to a gene: 6. This CDR3 is 14 amino acids long. CDR3 amino acids: CASSSPGTGVGYTF. The CDR3 region has the DNA TGTGCCAGCAGTTCACCCGGGACAGGGGTTGGCTACACCTTC.

The chain recombines TRBV6-4 with TRBJ2-1, with unresolved D. V was cut by 2 bases and J by 9 bases, with 14 bases left in between. CDR1 is MRHNA, CDR2 SNTAGT, per germline. The CDR3 consists of 14 residues. Here the CDR3 reads CASSDEVGSAEQFF. Written as DNA, the CDR3 is TGTGCCAGCAGTGACGAGGTTGGTAGTGCTGAGCAGTTCTTC.

The gene calls are TRBV11-2 and TRBJ2-5, with D perhaps matching TRBD2 (6 bases). Trimming cost V 5 bases and J 2 bases, with 15 bases left between them. This CDR3 is built from 15 residues. Germline V gene sequence: CDR1 SGHAT, CDR2 FQNNGV. The CDR3, as DNA: TGTGCCAGCAGCCCCCGCGGGGCAGATCAAGAGACCCAGTACTTC. As protein: CASSPRGADQETQYF.

In this sample, this clone turned up a few times. The J gene is TRBJ2-2, the V gene TRBV28; 9 bases agree with TRBD1. The V gene end was trimmed by 5 bases and the J gene end by 5 bases; junction bases not matched to a gene: 9. The CDR3 length is 16 residues. The germline V gene encodes CDR1 MDHEN and CDR2 SYDVKM. The CDR3 DNA follows: TGTGCCAGCAGTCCCCCTACAGGGGGCCGAACCGGGGAGCTGTTTTTT. Translated: CASSPPTGGRTGELFF.

The rearrangement joins TRBV21-1 to TRBJ1-3. TRBV21-1 is a pseudogene locus. The length of the CDR3 is 20 residues. CDR3 protein: CASSKRRGGRQTSSGNTIYF. CDR3 DNA sequence: TGTGCCAGCAGCAAAAGGAGGGGGGGAAGACAGACAAGCTCTGGAAACACCATATATTTT.

This chain uses TRBV18 with TRBJ2-3; the match to TRBD2 covers 14 bases. Looked up from germline, CDR1 is KGHSH and CDR2 is LQKENI. CDR3 length: 18 amino acids. The J segment lost 1 base and the V segment lost 6 bases, leaving 9 bases of the junction unmatched. DNA for the CDR3: TGTGCCAGCTCCCGTGGGACTAGCGGGAGAAGGGGCACAGATACGCAGTATTTT. Protein sequence: CASSRGTSGRRGTDTQYF.

The CDR3 sequence: CASSQGVTGNLNSGANVLTF. The DNA of the CDR3 is TGCGCCAGCAGCCAAGGGGTGACAGGGAACCTTAACTCTGGGGCCAACGTCCTGACTTTC. This chain connects TRBV4-1 to TRBJ2-6; 7 nucleotides align to TRBD1. Germline CDR1 and CDR2: MGHRA and YSYEKL. The CDR3 extends over 20 amino acids. The junction had 12 bases not matched to a gene; V was cut back by 1 base and J by 0 bases.

The rearrangement links TRBV5-1 to TRBJ1-1, with D hard to call. The germline V gene has CDR1 SGHRS and CDR2 YFSETQ. This CDR3 comprises 16 residues. V shed 4 bases and J shed 6 bases, with 22 bases lying between them. Written as DNA, the CDR3 is TGCGCCAGCAGCCCAGAAGGGAGACGGGGAGCATCTGAAGCTTTCTTT. Its translation: CASSPEGRRGASEAFF.

The chain links TRBV4-2 to TRBJ2-3; 8 nucleotides match TRBD2. Looked up from germline, CDR1 is LGHNA and CDR2 is YNFKEQ. After removal of 3 bases from V and 3 bases from J, the junction contained 5 bases not matched to a gene. The CDR3 runs 15 residues. This CDR3 reads CASSHPGTSTDTQYF. The DNA of the CDR3 is TGTGCCAGCAGCCACCCGGGGACTAGTACAGATACGCAGTATTTT.